Below are 25 T cell receptor beta chains sequenced from a single sample in a study of blood T cell repertoires in COVID-19. Profiling relied on immunoSEQ multiplex PCR, and the TCRdb table lists in-frame clones only, not all of them. The repertoire holds roughly 190,000 clones, 70% to 90% seen once, with 6% in the top ten. Sample: peripheral blood. Receptors were obtained from a man aged 35 to 55 with active or convalescent COVID-19.

This chain uses TRBV7-9 with TRBJ2-1; the match to TRBD1 covers 8 bases. V lost 5 bases, J lost 3 bases, and 6 bases stayed unmatched. This CDR3 spans 15 amino acids. The germline V gene encodes CDR1 SEHNR and CDR2 FQNEAQ (reference sequence). CDR3 sequence reads: CASSTRTGRYNEQFF. The CDR3 coding sequence is TGTGCCAGCAGCACCCGGACAGGGCGCTACAATGAGCAGTTCTTC.

The V gene is TRBV7-6, the J gene TRBJ2-3, with a possible D match to TRBD1 (6 bases). Trimming took off 5 bases at V and 3 bases at J, with 15 bases between the two ends. CDR1 is SGHVS, CDR2 FNYEAQ, per germline. The CDR3 has 15 amino acids. As DNA, the CDR3 is TGTGCCAGCAGCGAAACAGGGTTTTCGACAGATACGCAGTATTTT. Its translation: CASSETGFSTDTQYF.

V usage is TRBV2 and J usage is TRBJ1-6; 7 bases are a match to TRBD1. This CDR3 has 14 amino acids. The junction had 3 bases not matched to a gene; V was cut back by 4 bases and J by 6 bases. Germline values: CDR1 SNHLY, CDR2 FYNNEI. The CDR3 region is CASSGTGVNSPLHF. DNA of the CDR3: TGTGCCAGCAGTGGAACAGGGGTTAATTCACCCCTCCACTTT. Using reference TRBV2 and TRBJ1-6 for the parts outside the CDR3, the full variable domain is EPEVTQTPSHQVTQMGQEVILRCVPISNHLYFYWYRQILGQKVEFLVSFYNNEISEKSEIFDDQFSVERPDGSNFTLKIRSTKLEDSAMYFCASSGTGVNSPLHFGNGTRLTVT.

CDR3 nucleotides: TGTGCCAGCAGCGCCCCCCGGGTACATGAGCAGTTCTTC. This sequence encodes CASSAPRVHEQFF. The rearrangement links TRBV9 to TRBJ2-1; D unresolved. The germline V gene has CDR1 SGDLS and CDR2 YYNGEE. The V gene lost 3 bases and the J gene lost 8 bases, with 12 bases spanning the gap. The length of the CDR3 is 13 residues.

The chain combines TRBV5-1 with TRBJ1-1, with 7 bases aligning to TRBD1. Germline CDR1 SGHRS, CDR2 YFSETQ. This CDR3 is built from 15 residues. V gave up 2 bases and J gave up 3 bases; unmatched junction bases: 7. The CDR3 DNA reads TGCGCCAGCAGCTTTAGACAGGGTAGAGACACTGAAGCTTTCTTT. Its translation is CASSFRQGRDTEAFF.

The chain combines TRBV28 with TRBJ1-5; D remains unclear. CDR1 and CDR2 (germline): MDHEN, SYDVKM. This CDR3 comprises 12 residues. Trimming took off 6 bases at V and 4 bases at J, with 7 bases between the two ends. The CDR3 nucleotides are TGTGCCAGCAGGATTCTAAATCAGCCCCAGCATTTT. Protein: CASRILNQPQHF. The whole variable domain, remainder taken from reference TRBV28 and TRBJ1-5, is DVKVTQSSRYLVKRTGEKVFLECVQDMDHENMFWYRQDPGLGLRLIYFSYDVKMKEKGDIPEGYSVSREKKERFSLILESASTNQTSMYLCASRILNQPQHFGDGTRLSIL.

This clone was counted a few times. The J gene is TRBJ1-5, the V gene TRBV3-1 (or the pseudogene TRBV3-2); no clear D gene. The length of the CDR3 is 13 residues. The V end was cut by 3 bases, the J end by 5 bases, with 8 bases between. Per germline, CDR1 LGHDT and CDR2 YNNKEL (reference sequence). The chain's CDR3 is CASSHPRYQPQHF. For the CDR3, the DNA is TGTGCCAGCAGCCACCCGCGCTATCAGCCCCAGCATTTT.

The chain uses TRBV7-9 and TRBJ2-7, with D tentatively TRBD1 (5 bases). Trimming shortened V by 1 base and J by 2 bases, and 12 bases separated the two germline ends. This CDR3 spans 15 amino acids. Germline-derived CDR1 and CDR2 are SEHNR and FQNEAQ (reference sequence). CDR3 residues: CASSLDKWGPYEQYF. In DNA form, the CDR3 reads TGTGCCAGCAGCTTAGATAAGTGGGGCCCCTACGAGCAGTACTTC.

This clone was recorded a few times. V usage is TRBV7-2 and J usage is TRBJ1-5; D ambiguous. Germline values: CDR1 SGHTA, CDR2 FQGNSA. This CDR3 region has 13 residues. V lost 6 bases to trimming and J lost 5 bases, with 11 bases between them. The CDR3 region is CASRQNTHQPQHF. In DNA, the CDR3 is TGTGCCAGCAGGCAAAATACACATCAGCCCCAGCATTTT.

CDR3 amino acids: CASSLDPAGGLETQYF. The CDR3 DNA sequence: TGCGCCAGCAGCTTGGATCCAGCGGGGGGGCTGGAGACCCAGTACTTC. The chain carries TRBV5-1 and TRBJ2-5, with 10 bases lining up with TRBD2. The ends lost 0 bases at V and 5 bases at J; junction bases unmatched: 7. The germline V gene encodes CDR1 SGHRS and CDR2 YFSETQ. The CDR3 length is 16 residues.

Only a few counts were recorded for this clone. This chain joins TRBV4-2 and TRBJ1-2; TRBD1 agrees at 8 bases. The CDR3 runs to 17 residues. The V segment lost 1 base and the J segment 0 bases; nucleotides outside the gene matches: 7. Germline CDR1 LGHNA, CDR2 YNFKEQ. The CDR3, as DNA: TGTGCCAGCAGCCAAGGGGGGACAGGATCTGCTAACTATGGCTACACCTTC. Encoded protein: CASSQGGTGSANYGYTF.

The chain combines TRBV4-2 with TRBJ1-2, with a weak D call TRBD1 (6 bases). Germline V gives CDR1 LGHNA, CDR2 YNFKEQ. V was trimmed by 1 base and J by 5 bases, leaving 17 bases between them. CDR3 length: 16 residues. The CDR3 reads CASSQVHPMGAYGYTF. Here the CDR3 DNA reads TGTGCCAGCAGCCAAGTACACCCTATGGGGGCTTATGGCTACACCTTC.

This clone was observed a few times. The CDR3 coding sequence is TGTGCCAGCAGTGACTCGTCCCCGAACAGGGGGGAATCTGGAAACACCATATATTTT. This gives the protein CASSDSSPNRGESGNTIYF. The chain combines TRBV6-4 with TRBJ1-3, with 8 bases that match TRBD1. The CDR3 sequence is 19 residues long. With 0 bases clipped from V and 1 base from J, the junction kept 11 bases outside the gene matches. Germline loops: CDR1 MRHNA, CDR2 SNTAGT.

The chain couples TRBV5-5 to TRBJ2-3; possible D gene TRBD2, 5 bases. Germline lookup yields CDR1 SGHKS and CDR2 YYEKEE (reference sequence). Trimming pared 4 bases from V and 1 base from J, leaving 7 bases between. The CDR3 is made up of 13 amino acids. CDR3 in amino acids: CASSEGGTDTQYF. CDR3 DNA: TGTGCCAGCAGCGAGGGAGGCACAGATACGCAGTATTTT.

CDR3 in amino acids: CASSDHAGGNSNQPQHF. CDR3 bases: TGTGCCAGCAGTGATCACGCCGGGGGGAATAGCAATCAGCCCCAGCATTTT. The chain employs TRBV6-1 and TRBJ1-5; D may be TRBD1 (5 bases). Trimming shortened V by 3 bases and J by 0 bases, and 15 bases separated the two germline ends. CDR3 length: 17 residues. Germline CDR1 MNHNS, CDR2 SASEGT.

V gene TRBV9 combines with J gene TRBJ2-1; 7 bases are a match to TRBD2. The CDR3 extends over 16 amino acids. The J segment lost 3 bases and the V segment lost 3 bases, leaving 9 bases of the junction unmatched. Per the germline V gene, CDR1 is SGDLS and CDR2 is YYNGEE. In nucleotides, the CDR3 is TGTGCCAGCAGCGCCCTTAGCGGGCCATTCTACAATGAGCAGTTCTTC. It encodes CASSALSGPFYNEQFF.

V and J are TRBV5-1 and TRBJ2-2; TRBD1 is a possible D gene (6 bases). CDR3 length equals 14 residues. Germline V lookup: CDR1 SGHRS, CDR2 YFSETQ. Between the trimmed V and J ends, which lost 2 bases and 4 bases, there was a span of 9 bases. DNA of the CDR3: TGCGCCAGCAGCTTAGGGGGTAGCACCGGGGAGCTGTTTTTT. Protein: CASSLGGSTGELFF.

The CDR3 loop is CASSDLTSQVGQPQHF. The CDR3 DNA follows: TGTGCCAGCAGTGACCTAACATCACAGGTCGGTCAGCCCCAGCATTTT. This sequence joins TRBV28 and TRBJ1-5, with a possible D match to TRBD1 (5 bases). Deletions cut 5 bases from V and 6 bases from J, with 20 bases between. The CDR3 extends over 16 amino acids. Germline V gives CDR1 MDHEN, CDR2 SYDVKM.

The chain combines TRBV19 with TRBJ1-4; D remains unclear. The V gene's germline CDR1 is LNHDA and CDR2 SQIVND (reference sequence). With 10 bases removed from V and 6 bases from J, the gap between germline ends came to 15 bases. The CDR3 spans 13 residues. The CDR3 spells CATHSGRYEKLFF. DNA for the CDR3: TGTGCCACCCATTCCGGGAGATATGAAAAACTGTTTTTT.

This chain links TRBV18 with TRBJ2-3; 10 bases map to TRBD1. The trim removed 3 bases at V and 2 bases at J, leaving 2 bases unmatched. CDR3 size: 15 residues. The germline V gene has CDR1 KGHSH and CDR2 LQKENI. CDR3 amino acids: CASSPGQGVTDTQYF. The CDR3 DNA reads as TGTGCCAGCTCACCCGGACAGGGGGTCACAGATACGCAGTATTTT.

CDR3 sequence: CASSLNSLDTEAFF. CDR3 coding DNA: TGCGCCAGCAGCTTGAACAGCCTCGACACTGAAGCTTTCTTT. V gene TRBV5-1 combines with J gene TRBJ1-1; D uncertain. Germline lookup yields CDR1 SGHRS and CDR2 YFSETQ. Trimming took off 1 base at V and 3 bases at J, with 10 bases between the two ends. The CDR3 extends over 14 amino acids.

V usage is TRBV6-1 and J usage is TRBJ2-3, with TRBD2 matching over 11 bases. The CDR3 is 16 residues long. Trimming cost V 4 bases and J 3 bases; bases outside gene matches: 6. CDR1 and CDR2 from the germline V gene are MNHNS and SASEGT. CDR3 sequence (DNA): TGTGCCAGCAGTGCAACGGGACTAGCGGATACAGATACGCAGTATTTT. Amino acids: CASSATGLADTDTQYF.

J is TRBJ1-4 and V is TRBV10-2; D unclear. The V end was cut by 8 bases, the J end by 7 bases, with 5 bases between. Germline CDR1 is WSHSY and CDR2 is SAAADI. The CDR3 sequence is 10 residues long. CDR3 sequence reads: CASPGEKLFF. The CDR3 DNA reads TGCGCCAGCCCGGGTGAAAAACTGTTTTTT.

A word on this clone: The junction departs from the called germline gene at one end, perhaps through a read error. The rearrangement links TRBV6-1 to TRBJ1-2; 7 nucleotides match TRBD1. CDR3 size: 16 residues. The germline V gene encodes CDR1 MNHNS and CDR2 SASEGT. CDR3 residues: CASREEPHGQVGPYPF. The CDR3 coding sequence is TGTGCCAGCAGGGAAGAACCCCACGGACAGGTTGGACCCTACCCCTTC.

This chain uses TRBV5-6 with TRBJ2-3, with 8 positions matching TRBD2. This CDR3 is built from 15 residues. Germline CDR1 reads SGHDT; CDR2 reads YYEEEE. V lost 4 bases to trimming and J lost 1 base; unmatched junction nucleotides: 5. The CDR3 protein is CASSGGLARTDTQYF. In nucleotides, the CDR3 is TGTGCCAGCAGCGGAGGACTAGCTCGCACAGATACGCAGTATTTT.